This TCR beta chain was recovered during a study of T cell changes during pregnancy in multiple sclerosis. Germline CDR1 and CDR2: MNHEY and SMNVEV (reference sequence). The V end was cut by 3 bases, the J end by 0 bases, with 8 bases between. The CDR3 is made up of 14 amino acids. Notes on this clone: Other DNA sequences in the sample encode the same CDR3.

Clones were read by immunoSEQ multiplex PCR, and TCRdb kept only the in-frame ones, dropping some. The sample yields 50,000 to 80,000 clones, 80% to 95% seen once. The source is a female donor with multiple sclerosis, enrolled in a pregnancy study. The chain couples TRBV27 to TRBJ1-1; no reliable D call. This material consisted of peripheral blood, taken in the second trimester of pregnancy. The CDR3 DNA sequence: TGTGCCAGCAGTTTTCTTCCCTTGAACACTGAAGCTTTCTTT. Protein product: CASSFLPLNTEAFF.